This TCR beta chain was profiled in a study of post-analysis software for immune sequencing data. Overall study context: Relapsing-remitting, secondary progressive and progressive-relapsing courses of multiple sclerosis were included.

Unique molecular identifiers were built into the TCR beta cDNA libraries. Around 450,000 cDNA molecules were recovered from an input of 1 to 10 million T cells. TCRdb re-called the PCR reads with MiXCR, one entry per CDR3 protein. The sample includes approximately 260,000 distinct CDR3 sequences, 35% to 45% of them seen just once. CDR3 length: 15 residues. Trimming left V 4 bases short and J 0 bases short, with 12 bases between. On this clonotype itself: What it recognizes is unknown.

Whole-study findings and limits: Normalized Chao1 diversity in multiple sclerosis patients fell significantly below that of controls. In patients, about five TRBV segments were more frequent than in controls, with TRBV5-6, TRBV5-1 and TRBV20-1 among them.

Material for sequencing was blood. The sequence was collected from a girl aged 10 to 17 with multiple sclerosis. J is TRBJ1-1 and V is TRBV12-3 or TRBV12-4; no reliable D call. CDR3 residues: CASSYSPGLNTEAFF. CDR3 coding DNA: TGTGCCAGCAGTTACAGCCCAGGCCTGAACACTGAAGCTTTCTTT.